This T cell receptor beta chain was recovered during a study of vaccination effects on CD4 cells after COVID-19. Notes on the study in general: Early timepoints after infection were absent, and convalescent patients were few in the study.

The table came from immunoSEQ multiplex PCR; TCRdb's copy has only in-frame clones and leaves some out. The sample includes approximately 38,000 clones, around 73% of them seen just once. Trimming at V came to 1 base and at J to 8 bases, leaving 10 bases not matched to a gene. The CDR3 spans 16 residues. Germline CDR1 and CDR2: SEHNR and FQNEAQ (reference sequence). In regard to this clone: Its antigen is currently unknown.

Antigen-specific CD4+ T cells were first expanded with viral peptide pools by the ViraFEST assay and only then sequenced. The culture ran for roughly ten days before CD4+ T cells were isolated. The infection with SARS-CoV-2 (confirmed by PCR) occurred in this person between March and December 2020. The sample in question was CD4+ T cells from PBMCs cultured with a peptide pool, obtained before COVID-19 vaccination. The rearrangement joins TRBV7-9 to TRBJ2-1; 8 bases line up with TRBD2. This TCR was sampled from a human donor who had a prior SARS-CoV-2 infection. As DNA, the CDR3 is TGTGCCAGCAGCTTAGTTCGACTAGCGAGGAGGGATGAGCAGTTCTTC. It encodes CASSLVRLARRDEQFF.